This TCR beta chain emerged from a study of beta chain features in type 1 diabetes. Notes on the study in general: Highly expressing activated T cells could be over-counted with a cDNA template.

A word on this clone: Its cognate antigen is unknown.

Reverse transcription of all isolated RNA meant that expressed TCRB transcripts were sequenced. TCRdb's table, derived via immunoSEQ multiplex PCR, lists solely in-frame clones and lacks some. The sample contains hundreds of thousands of clones, over 10% of which appear only once. Germline V gene data show CDR1 as LGHNA and CDR2 as YSLEER. This CDR3 region has 16 residues. V shed 2 bases and J 4 bases; nucleotides not matched to a gene: 9. Sequencing input: naive CD4+ T cells from blood. This receptor was taken from a man aged 18 to 30 in good health. The chain links TRBV4-3 to TRBJ2-3; 7 positions agree with TRBD2. CDR3 in amino acids: CASSQKPAGDPDTQYF. CDR3 DNA: TGCGCCAGCAGCCAAAAACCGGCGGGAGACCCAGATACGCAGTATTTT.